These 3 T cell receptor beta chains originate from one sample sequenced in a study of T cell responses to AZD1222 COVID-19 vaccine. The protocol was immunoSEQ multiplex PCR, while the TCRdb copy is restricted to in-frame clones and leaves out a portion. Of 75,000 to 100,000 clones in the sample, approximately 87% are singletons; the top ten hold around 2.8%. The sample in question was peripheral blood, obtained on day 0 of AZD1222 vaccination. Receptor source: an adult in good health.

The chain combines TRBV2 with TRBJ1-5, with TRBD1 matching over 8 bases. Germline V lookup: CDR1 SNHLY, CDR2 FYNNEI. The V and J ends lost 3 bases and 11 bases, in that order; junction bases with no gene match: 12. The CDR3 runs to 15 residues. CDR3 sequence reads: CASSDETGVEGSQHF. The CDR3 bases are TGTGCCAGCAGTGACGAGACAGGGGTCGAGGGATCCCAGCATTTT.

The rearrangement joins TRBV10-3 to TRBJ2-7; 9 bases map to TRBD2. With 7 bases clipped from V and 5 bases from J, the junction kept 6 bases outside the gene matches. This CDR3 comprises 13 residues. Germline assignment: CDR1 ENHRY and CDR2 SYGVKD. The CDR3 DNA is TGTGCCATCATGAACTTAGCGGGAGACGAGCAGTACTTC. Its translation: CAIMNLAGDEQYF.

This clone was seen only once. The CDR3 DNA sequence: TGTGCCAGCAGTTACTACGGCACTGAAGCTTTCTTT. Translation: CASSYYGTEAFF. The rearrangement uses TRBV6-2 or TRBV6-3 and TRBJ1-1, with D unclear. The germline V gene encodes CDR1 MNHEY and CDR2 SVGEGT. Trimming left V 1 base short and J 4 bases short, with 4 bases between. The CDR3 sequence is 12 residues long.